A selection of T cell receptor beta chains follows, all from one sample in a study of beta chain features in type 1 diabetes. Sequenced by immunoSEQ multiplex PCR; TCRdb stores in-frame clones only, minus some. The table includes 120,000 to 150,000 clones, 13% detected once. The specimen was central memory CD4+ T cells from blood. Receptors were obtained from a man aged 18-30 years with type 1 diabetes. CDR3s include the opening cysteine and the closing phenylalanine or tryptophan. D genes are given only for firm matches. Where a row states a size, it is once, few, many or the class of an expanded clone; other rows omit it.

J,D,V,size,CDR3,DNA
TRBJ1-2,NA,TRBV6-1,NA,CASTPDYGYTF,TGTGCCAGCACCCCGGACTATGGCTACACCTTC
TRBJ2-5,NA,TRBV7-9,NA,CASSLGIQETQYF,TGTGCCAGCAGCCTCGGGATTCAAGAGACCCAGTACTTC
TRBJ2-3,TRBD2,TRBV4-1,NA,CASSLSGGAADTQYF,TGCGCCAGCAGCCTTAGCGGGGGGGCCGCAGATACGCAGTATTTT
TRBJ1-4,NA,TRBV30,NA,CAWRWTANEKLFF,TGTGCCTGGAGGTGGACTGCTAATGAAAAACTGTTTTTT
TRBJ2-3,NA,TRBV5-1,few,CASSRSDVGGTDTQYF,TGCGCCAGCAGCAGATCGGACGTTGGAGGCACAGATACGCAGTATTTT
TRBJ2-7,NA,TRBV10-3,NA,CAISERAAHTYEQYF,TGTGCCATCAGTGAGAGGGCAGCCCACACCTACGAGCAGTACTTC
TRBJ1-6,TRBD1,TRBV2,NA,CAGPGQDNSPLHF,TGTGCCGGACCGGGACAGGATAATTCACCCCTCCACTTT
TRBJ2-5,TRBD2,TRBV2,few,CATRLALYQETQYF,TGTGCGACCAGACTAGCCCTGTACCAAGAGACCCAGTACTTC
TRBJ2-5,TRBD2,TRBV7-7,NA,CASSLSTGGETQYF,TGTGCCAGCAGCTTATCGACGGGGGGAGAGACCCAGTACTTC
TRBJ2-2,TRBD2,TRBV29-1,NA,CSAGGGNTGELFF,TGCAGCGCGGGGGGAGGGAACACCGGGGAGCTGTTTTTT
TRBJ2-7,TRBD2,TRBV7-2,NA,CASSFYIAGGPGQYF,TGTGCCAGCAGCTTCTACATAGCGGGGGGGCCTGGGCAGTACTTC
TRBJ2-2,NA,TRBV11-1,NA,CASSQGGSDTGELFF,TGTGCCAGTTCACAGGGAGGCTCGGACACCGGGGAGCTGTTTTTT
TRBJ1-1,NA,TRBV25-1,NA,CASSDSGKAFF,TGTGCCAGCAGTGACTCAGGGAAAGCTTTCTTT
TRBJ2-4,TRBD1,TRBV11-3,NA,CASSLGGQGGQDIQYF,TGTGCCAGCAGCTTAGGGGGACAGGGCGGCCAGGACATTCAGTACTTC
TRBJ2-3,TRBD2,TRBV29-1,NA,CSVVPAGGGDTQYF,TGCAGCGTGGTCCCCGCGGGCGGGGGAGATACGCAGTATTTT
TRBJ2-3,TRBD2,TRBV7-8,NA,CASSLVSGGTDTQYF,TGTGCCAGCAGCCTAGTTAGCGGGGGCACGGATACGCAGTATTTT
TRBJ2-3,NA,TRBV19,NA,CASSSEVTDTQYF,TGTGCCAGTAGTAGCGAGGTGACAGATACGCAGTATTTT
TRBJ1-2,TRBD1,TRBV25-1,NA,CASSALQGAYGYTF,TGTGCCAGCAGTGCCCTCCAGGGGGCCTATGGCTACACCTTC
TRBJ2-3,NA,TRBV6-1,NA,CASSGSISGADTQYF,TGTGCCAGCAGTGGCTCAATTAGTGGTGCAGATACGCAGTATTTT
TRBJ1-1,NA,TRBV28,many,CASSDIGTEAFF,TGTGCCAGCAGTGACATTGGCACTGAAGCTTTCTTT
TRBJ1-4,NA,TRBV6-1,NA,CASSEVRGGDEKLFF,TGTGCCAGCAGTGAGGTTAGGGGAGGTGATGAAAAACTGTTTTTT
TRBJ1-2,TRBD1,TRBV27,NA,CASNPGQAPYGYTF,TGTGCCAGCAACCCGGGACAGGCTCCCTATGGCTACACCTTC
TRBJ2-1,TRBD2,TRBV27,few,CASSWLAGQNNEQFF,TGTGCCAGCAGTTGGCTAGCGGGGCAAAACAATGAGCAGTTCTTC
TRBJ1-5,NA,TRBV15,few,CATSRDDQPQHF,TGTGCCACCAGCAGAGATGACCAGCCCCAGCATTTT
TRBJ1-1,NA,TRBV6-1,few,CASSEDLTTEAFF,TGTGCCAGCAGTGAAGATCTCACGACTGAAGCTTTCTTT
TRBJ1-3,NA,TRBV5-1,NA,CASSSQGSGNTIYF,TGCGCCAGCAGCTCCCAGGGGAGCGGAAACACCATATATTTT
TRBJ1-1,NA,TRBV9,NA,CASSVVPEYTEAFF,TGTGCCAGCAGCGTAGTACCAGAGTACACTGAAGCTTTCTTT